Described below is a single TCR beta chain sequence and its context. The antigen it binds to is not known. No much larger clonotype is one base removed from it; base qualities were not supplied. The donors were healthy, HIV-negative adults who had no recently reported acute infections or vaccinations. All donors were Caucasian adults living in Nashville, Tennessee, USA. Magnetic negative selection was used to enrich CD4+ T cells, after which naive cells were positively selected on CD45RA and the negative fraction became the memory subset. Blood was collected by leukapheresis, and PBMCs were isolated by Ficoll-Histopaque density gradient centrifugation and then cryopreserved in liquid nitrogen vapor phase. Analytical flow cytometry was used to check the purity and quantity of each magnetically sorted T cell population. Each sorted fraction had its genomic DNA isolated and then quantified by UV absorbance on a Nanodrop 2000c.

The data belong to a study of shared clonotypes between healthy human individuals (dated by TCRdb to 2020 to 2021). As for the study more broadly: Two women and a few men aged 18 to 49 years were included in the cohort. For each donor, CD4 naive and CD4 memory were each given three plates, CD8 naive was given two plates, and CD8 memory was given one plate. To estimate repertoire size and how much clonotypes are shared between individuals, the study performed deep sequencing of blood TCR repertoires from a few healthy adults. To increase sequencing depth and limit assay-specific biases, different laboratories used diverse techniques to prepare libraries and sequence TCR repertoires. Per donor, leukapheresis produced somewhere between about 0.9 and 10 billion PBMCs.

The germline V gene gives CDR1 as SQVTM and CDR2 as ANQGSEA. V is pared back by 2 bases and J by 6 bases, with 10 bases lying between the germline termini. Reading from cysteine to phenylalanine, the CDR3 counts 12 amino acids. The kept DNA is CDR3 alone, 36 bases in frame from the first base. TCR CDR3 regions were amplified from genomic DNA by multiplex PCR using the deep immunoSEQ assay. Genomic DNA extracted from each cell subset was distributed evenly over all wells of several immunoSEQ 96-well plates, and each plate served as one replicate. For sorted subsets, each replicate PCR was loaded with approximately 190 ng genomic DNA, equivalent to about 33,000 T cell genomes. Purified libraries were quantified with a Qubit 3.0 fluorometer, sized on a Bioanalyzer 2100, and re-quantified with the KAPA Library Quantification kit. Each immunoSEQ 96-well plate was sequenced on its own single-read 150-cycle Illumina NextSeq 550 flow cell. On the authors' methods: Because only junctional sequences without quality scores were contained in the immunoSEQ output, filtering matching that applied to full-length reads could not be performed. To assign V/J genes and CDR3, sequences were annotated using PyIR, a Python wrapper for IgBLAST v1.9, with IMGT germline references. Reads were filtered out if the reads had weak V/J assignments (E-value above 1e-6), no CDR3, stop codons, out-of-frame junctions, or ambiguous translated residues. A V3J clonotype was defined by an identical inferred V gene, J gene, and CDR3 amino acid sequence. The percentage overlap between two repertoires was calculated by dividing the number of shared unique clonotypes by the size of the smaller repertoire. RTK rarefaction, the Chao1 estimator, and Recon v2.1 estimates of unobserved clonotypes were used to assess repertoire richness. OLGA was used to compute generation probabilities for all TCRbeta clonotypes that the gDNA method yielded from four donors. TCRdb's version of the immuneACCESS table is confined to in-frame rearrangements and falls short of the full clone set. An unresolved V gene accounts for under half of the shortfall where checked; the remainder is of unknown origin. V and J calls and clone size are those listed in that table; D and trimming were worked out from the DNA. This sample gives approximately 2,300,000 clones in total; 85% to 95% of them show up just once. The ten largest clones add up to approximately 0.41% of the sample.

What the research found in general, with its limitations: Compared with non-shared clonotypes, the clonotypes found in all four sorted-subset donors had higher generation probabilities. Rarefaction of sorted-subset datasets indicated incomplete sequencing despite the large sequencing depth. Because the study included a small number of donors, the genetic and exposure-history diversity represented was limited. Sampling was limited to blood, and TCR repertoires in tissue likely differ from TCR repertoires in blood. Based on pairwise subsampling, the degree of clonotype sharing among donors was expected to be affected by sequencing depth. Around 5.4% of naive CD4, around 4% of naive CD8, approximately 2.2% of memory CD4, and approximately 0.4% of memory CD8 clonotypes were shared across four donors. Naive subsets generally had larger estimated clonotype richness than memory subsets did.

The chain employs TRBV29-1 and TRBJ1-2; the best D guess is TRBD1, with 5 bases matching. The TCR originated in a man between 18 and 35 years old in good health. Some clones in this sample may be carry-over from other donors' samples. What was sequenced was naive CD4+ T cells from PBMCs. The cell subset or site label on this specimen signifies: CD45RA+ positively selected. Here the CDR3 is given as CSVERVGHGYTF. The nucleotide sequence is TGCAGCGTTGAAAGGGTGGGGCATGGCTACACCTTC.